This TCR beta chain was found in a study of CXCR3-negative and CXCR3-positive naive CD8 T cells. cDNA libraries for TRB were generated by 5' RACE incorporating UMI labels. TCRdb re-called the 5' RACE reads; every CDR3 protein appears as one record, without DNA. This sample's table has around 140,000 distinct CDR3 sequences. Study findings and constraints: Memory cells diverged, while naive CXCR3-positive and CXCR3-negative cells had similar TRBV-TRBJ usage. Whereas both naive subsets had comparably high diversity, memory CD8+ cells had much lower diversity. Researchers report CXCR3 expression partially decreased after cryopreservation, with fresh PBMCs used in most assays. TRB CDR3s were more hydrophobic in CXCR3-positive than in CXCR3-negative naive cells.

A CD45RO-CCR7+CD27+CD95- profile was what naive CD8+ T cells displayed. Note on this clonotype: Its antigen is currently unknown.

Material: naive CXCR3+ CD8+ T cells from blood. The subset: CD45RO-CCR7+CD27+CD95- naive CD8+ T cells expressing CXCR3 (TNR3+). This clonotype was obtained from a human donor in good health. Some clones in this sample may be carry-over from other donors' samples.

The CDR3 sequence is CASSGTGGDYGYTF. This chain links TRBV7-9 with TRBJ1-2; the TCRdb D gene call, TRBD1, has no DNA to confirm it. CDR1 SEHNR and CDR2 FQNEAQ come from the germline V gene (reference sequence). The CDR3 extends over 14 amino acids.